This TCR beta chain was captured in a study of shared clonotypes between healthy human individuals. Assay: immunoSEQ multiplex PCR; the TCRdb copy retains only in-frame clones and omits some. This table has 600,000 to 800,000 clones, over 60% appearing once. The germline V gene has CDR1 MNHNS and CDR2 SASEGT. V lost 6 bases, J lost 4 bases, and 13 bases lay in between. This CDR3 has 14 residues. At least ten counts were recorded for this clone. The material sequenced was memory CD4+ T cells sorted from blood. Subset meaning: CD45RA-negative fraction. The origin of this receptor is a woman aged 30 to 39 in good health. This chain connects TRBV6-1 to TRBJ1-5, with D tentatively TRBD1 (5 bases). CDR3 coding DNA: TGTGCCAGCAGGTTGGGGGGGTTTAATCAGCCCCAGCATTTT. Encoded protein: CASRLGGFNQPQHF.